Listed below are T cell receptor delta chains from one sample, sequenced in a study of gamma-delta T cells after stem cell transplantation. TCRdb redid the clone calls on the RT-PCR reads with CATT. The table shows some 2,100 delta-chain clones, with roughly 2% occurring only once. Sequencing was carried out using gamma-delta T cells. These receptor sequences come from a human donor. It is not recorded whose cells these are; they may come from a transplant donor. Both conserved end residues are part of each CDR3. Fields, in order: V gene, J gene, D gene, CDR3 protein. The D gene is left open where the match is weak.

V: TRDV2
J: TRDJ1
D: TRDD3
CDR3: CACDTLRGIPTDKLIF

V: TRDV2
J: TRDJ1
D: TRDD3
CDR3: CACDTADPPLWGIRQRDKLIF

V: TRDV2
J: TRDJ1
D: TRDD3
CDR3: CACDTILPPLLGDTSTDKLIF

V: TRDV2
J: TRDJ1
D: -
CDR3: CACDTVGALDRLIF

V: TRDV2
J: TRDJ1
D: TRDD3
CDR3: CACVSPWGIREYTDKLIF

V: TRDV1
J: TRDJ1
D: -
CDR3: CALGEAPLGDTDKLIF

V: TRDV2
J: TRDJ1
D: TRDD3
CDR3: CACGSLGGDTDKLIF

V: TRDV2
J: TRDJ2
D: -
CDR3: CACDILGGGARGALTAQLFF

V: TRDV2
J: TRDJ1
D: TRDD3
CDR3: CACDTVLGDTESGTDKLIF

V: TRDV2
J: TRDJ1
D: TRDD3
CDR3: CACDTLILGDTGTSDKLIF

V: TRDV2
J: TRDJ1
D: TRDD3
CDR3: CACKSMGDTQGTDKLIF

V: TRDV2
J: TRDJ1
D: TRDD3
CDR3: CACDGVGDTLEPDTDKLIF